The sequence of this T cell receptor beta chain was determined in a study of OX40 agonist ivuxolimab in advanced cancers. Profiled with immunoSEQ multiplex PCR; TCRdb holds only in-frame clones, not every one. Of approximately 70,000 clones in the sample, about 88% were seen once. This clone was counted a single time. Germline CDR1 reads GTSNPN; CDR2 reads SVGIG (reference sequence). The CDR3 totals 14 residues. Trimming left V 2 bases short and J 6 bases short, with 16 bases between. The TCR sequence derives from an adult with an advanced solid tumor such as melanoma, head and neck, liver or kidney cancer. Sequenced here: CD4+ or CD8+ T cells sorted from blood, sampled in a trial of the OX40 agonist ivuxolimab. V is TRBV30 and J is TRBJ1-2, with D possibly being TRBD1 (6 bases). The CDR3 loop is CAWSRNLQGDGYTF. The CDR3 nucleotides are TGTGCCTGGAGTAGGAATTTACAGGGCGATGGCTACACCTTC.